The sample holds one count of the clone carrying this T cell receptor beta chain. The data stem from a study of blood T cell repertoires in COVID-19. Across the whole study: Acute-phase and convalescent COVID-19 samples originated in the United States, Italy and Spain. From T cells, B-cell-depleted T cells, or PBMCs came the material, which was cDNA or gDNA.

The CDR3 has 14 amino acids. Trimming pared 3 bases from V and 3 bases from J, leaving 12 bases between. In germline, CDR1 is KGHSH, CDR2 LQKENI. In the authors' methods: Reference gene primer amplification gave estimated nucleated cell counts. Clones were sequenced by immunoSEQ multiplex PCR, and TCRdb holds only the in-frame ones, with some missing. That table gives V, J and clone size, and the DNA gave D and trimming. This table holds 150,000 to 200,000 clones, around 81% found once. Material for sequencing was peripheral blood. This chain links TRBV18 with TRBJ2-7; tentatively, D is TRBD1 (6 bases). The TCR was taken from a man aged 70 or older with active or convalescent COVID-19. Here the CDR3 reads CASSPGTTHYEQYF. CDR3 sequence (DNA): TGTGCCAGCTCACCCGGGACAACCCACTACGAGCAGTACTTC.